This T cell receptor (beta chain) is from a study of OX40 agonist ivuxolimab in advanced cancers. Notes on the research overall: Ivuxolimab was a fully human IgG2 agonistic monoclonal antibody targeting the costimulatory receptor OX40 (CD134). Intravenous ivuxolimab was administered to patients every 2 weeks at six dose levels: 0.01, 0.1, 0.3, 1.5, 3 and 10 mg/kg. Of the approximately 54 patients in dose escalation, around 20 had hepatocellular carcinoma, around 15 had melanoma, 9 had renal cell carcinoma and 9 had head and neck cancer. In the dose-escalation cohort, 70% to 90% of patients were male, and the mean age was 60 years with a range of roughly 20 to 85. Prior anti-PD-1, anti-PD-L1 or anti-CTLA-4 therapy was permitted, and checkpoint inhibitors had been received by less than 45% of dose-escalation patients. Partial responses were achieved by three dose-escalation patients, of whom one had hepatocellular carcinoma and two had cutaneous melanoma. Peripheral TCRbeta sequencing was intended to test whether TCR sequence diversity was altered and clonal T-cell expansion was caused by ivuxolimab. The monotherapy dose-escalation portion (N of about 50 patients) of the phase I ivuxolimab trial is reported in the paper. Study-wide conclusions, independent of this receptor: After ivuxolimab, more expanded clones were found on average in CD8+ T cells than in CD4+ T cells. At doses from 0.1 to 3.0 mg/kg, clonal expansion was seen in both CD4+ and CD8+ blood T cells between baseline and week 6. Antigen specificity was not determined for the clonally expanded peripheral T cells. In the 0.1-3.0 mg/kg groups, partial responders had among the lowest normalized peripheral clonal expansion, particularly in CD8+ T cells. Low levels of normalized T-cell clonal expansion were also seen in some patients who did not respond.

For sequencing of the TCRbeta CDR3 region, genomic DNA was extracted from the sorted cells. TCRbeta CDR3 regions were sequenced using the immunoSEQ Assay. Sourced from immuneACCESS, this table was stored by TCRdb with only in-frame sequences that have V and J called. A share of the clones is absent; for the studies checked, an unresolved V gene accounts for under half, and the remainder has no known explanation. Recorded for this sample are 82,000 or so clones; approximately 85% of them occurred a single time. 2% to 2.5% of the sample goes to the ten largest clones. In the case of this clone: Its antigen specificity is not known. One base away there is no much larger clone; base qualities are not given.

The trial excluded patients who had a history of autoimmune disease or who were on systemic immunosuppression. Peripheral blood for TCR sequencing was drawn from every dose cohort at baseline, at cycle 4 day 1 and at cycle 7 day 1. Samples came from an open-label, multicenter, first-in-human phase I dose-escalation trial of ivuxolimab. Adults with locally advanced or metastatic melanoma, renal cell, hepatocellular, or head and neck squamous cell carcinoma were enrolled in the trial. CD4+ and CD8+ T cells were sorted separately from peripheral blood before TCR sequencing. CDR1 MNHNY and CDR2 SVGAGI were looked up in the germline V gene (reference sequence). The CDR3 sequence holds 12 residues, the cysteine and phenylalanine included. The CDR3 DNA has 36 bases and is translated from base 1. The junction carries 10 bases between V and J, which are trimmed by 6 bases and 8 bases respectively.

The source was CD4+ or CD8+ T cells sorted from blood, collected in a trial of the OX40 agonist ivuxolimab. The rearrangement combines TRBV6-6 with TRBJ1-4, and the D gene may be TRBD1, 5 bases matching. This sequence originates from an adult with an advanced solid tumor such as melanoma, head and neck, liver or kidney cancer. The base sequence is TGTGCCAGCAGGGCGGGGGGGGAAAAACTGTTTTTT. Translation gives CASRAGGEKLFF.